These T cell receptor beta chains were read from a single sample in a study of response to subunit inactivated influenza vaccine. TCRdb re-called the RT-PCR reads with MiXCR, one entry per CDR3 protein. The table records a few hundred thousand distinct CDR3 sequences, 20% to 25% of them present only once. The sequencing used PBMCs from blood, collected around 22 months after vaccination. All receptors derive from a man aged 50 to 69 who received an inactivated influenza vaccine. The CDR3 runs from the conserved cysteine through the conserved F or W. A D gene is named only where the DNA matches it firmly. Where a row states a size, it is once, few, many or the class of an expanded clone; other rows omit it.

TRBJ1-6 TRBV5-6 17 . . CASSGEGATSYNSPLHF TGTGCCAGCAGCGGGGAAGGGGCGACCTCCTATAATTCACCCCTCCACTTT
TRBJ2-1 TRBV24-1 19 . TRBD2 CATSGSVGRAMGSYNEQFF TGTGCCACCAGTGGATCGGTCGGGAGGGCCATGGGCTCCTACAATGAGCAGTTCTTC
TRBJ1-6 TRBV5-1 14 few . CASRLGDFNSPLHF TGCGCCAGCAGACTTGGAGATTTTAATTCACCCCTCCACTTT
TRBJ1-3 TRBV4-3 14 . . CASSQDRLRNTIYF TGCGCCAGCAGCCAAGACAGACTCAGAAACACCATATATTTT
TRBJ2-1 TRBV7-6 17 few . CASSLESTSSGYNEQFF TGTGCCAGCAGCTTAGAGTCAACGAGCTCTGGATACAATGAGCAGTTCTTC
TRBJ2-5 TRBV12-3/TRBV12-4 16 few TRBD2 CASSLSAGGPQETQYF TGTGCCAGCAGTTTGTCAGCGGGGGGTCCTCAAGAGACCCAGTACTTC
TRBJ2-5 TRBV4-1 15 . TRBD2 CASSQVQGLAETQYF TGCGCCAGCAGCCAAGTTCAGGGACTAGCTGAGACCCAGTACTTC
TRBJ2-1 TRBV28 15 . . CASSRGQSTDNEQFF TGTGCCAGCAGTCGGGGACAAAGTACCGACAATGAGCAGTTCTTC
TRBJ1-6 TRBV7-2 15 . . CASSLVRMGNSPLHF TGTGCCAGCAGCTTAGTTAGGATGGGTAATTCACCCCTCCACTTT
TRBJ2-7 TRBV9 15 . . CASSRRQGNVHEQYF TGTGCCAGCAGCAGACGCCAGGGGAATGTCCACGAGCAGTACTTC
TRBJ2-5 TRBV7-9 14 . . CASSKRQGGETQYF TGTGCCAGCAGCAAGAGACAGGGAGGAGAGACCCAGTACTTC
TRBJ2-1 TRBV9 17 few TRBD2 CASSVVAGLAGYNEQFF TGTGCCAGCAGCGTAGTCGCCGGCCTAGCGGGGTACAATGAGCAGTTCTTC
TRBJ1-5 TRBV24-1 14 few TRBD1 CATSPGQLNQPQHF TGTGCCACCAGCCCGGGACAGCTCAATCAGCCCCAGCATTTT
TRBJ2-3 TRBV7-6 14 few TRBD2 CASSYSGYTDTQYF TGTGCCAGCAGCTATAGCGGGTACACAGATACGCAGTATTTT
TRBJ1-6 TRBV28 14 few . CASSRGGHNSPLHF TGTGCCAGCAGTCGAGGGGGGCACAATTCACCCCTCCACTTT
TRBJ2-3 TRBV15 15 . . CATSRDDPSTDTQYF TGTGCCACCAGCAGAGATGATCCATCCACAGATACGCAGTATTTT
TRBJ1-2 TRBV6-5 13 many . CASSYDRGYGYTF TGTGCCAGCAGTTACGATAGGGGTTATGGCTACACCTTC
TRBJ1-1 TRBV12-3/TRBV12-4 13 . . CVSSQNPGTEAFF TGTGTCAGCAGTCAGAACCCTGGGACTGAAGCTTTCTTT
TRBJ1-5 TRBV5-1 15 . . CASSQDGTPHQPQHF TGCGCCAGCAGCCAGGACGGCACCCCACATCAGCCCCAGCATTTT
TRBJ1-6 TRBV4-1 14 few . CASSPKEGRTPLHF TGCGCCAGCAGCCCGAAGGAGGGTAGGACACCCCTCCACTTT
TRBJ1-2 TRBV12-3/TRBV12-4 11 . . CALGGVYGYTF TGTGCCTTGGGCGGTGTCTATGGCTACACCTTC
TRBJ2-3 TRBV29-1 12 many . CSTRAGTDTQYF TGCAGCACTCGAGCGGGCACAGATACGCAGTATTTT
TRBJ2-7 TRBV7-9 12 . . CASGLGGPEQYF TGTGCCAGCGGCCTCGGAGGGCCCGAGCAGTACTTC
TRBJ1-1 TRBV27 15 few . CASSLSGGRNTEAFF TGTGCCAGCAGTCTTTCAGGAGGTAGAAACACTGAAGCTTTCTTT
TRBJ2-2 TRBV4-2 17 many TRBD2 CASSRVGHGGASGELFF TGTGCCAGCAGCCGGGTCGGGCACGGGGGGGCATCCGGGGAGCTGTTTTTT
TRBJ1-1 TRBV19 13 few . CASRRQSNTEAFF TGTGCCAGTAGAAGACAGTCGAACACTGAAGCTTTCTTT
TRBJ1-5 TRBV20-1 14 many . CSAMGQGGNQPQHF TGCAGTGCTATGGGGCAGGGTGGCAATCAGCCCCAGCATTTT
TRBJ2-5 TRBV28 13 . . CASTAANVETQYF TGTGCCAGCACCGCTGCGAACGTAGAGACCCAGTACTTC
TRBJ2-1 TRBV10-3 16 few . CAISESRGTEYNEQFF TGTGCCATCAGTGAGTCGAGGGGGACGGAATACAATGAGCAGTTCTTC
TRBJ2-7 TRBV7-6 16 . . CASSPRGVRFTYEQYF TGTGCCAGCAGCCCCCGCGGTGTCAGGTTCACCTACGAGCAGTACTTC
TRBJ1-2 TRBV6-2/TRBV6-3 14 many . CASSYDGTGYGYTF TGTGCCAGCAGTTACGATGGGACCGGCTATGGCTACACCTTC
TRBJ2-1 TRBV6-2/TRBV6-3 13 many . CASSYPGSDEQFF TGTGCCAGCAGTTACCCAGGGTCCGATGAGCAGTTCTTC
TRBJ2-5 TRBV3-1 15 . . CASSQEVGREETQYF TGTGCCAGCAGCCAAGAGGTTGGCAGGGAAGAGACCCAGTACTTC
TRBJ1-4 TRBV12-3/TRBV12-4 14 . TRBD1 CASRLDRGREKLFF TGTGCCAGCAGGCTGGACAGGGGGCGAGAAAAACTGTTTTTT
TRBJ1-6 TRBV11-2 14 few TRBD1 CASSSGQGGSPLHF TGTGCCAGCAGCTCAGGACAGGGAGGCTCACCCCTCCACTTT
TRBJ2-2 TRBV12-3/TRBV12-4 16 . . CASSFRYPRVTGELFF TGTGCCAGCAGCTTCCGCTACCCCAGGGTCACCGGGGAGCTGTTTTTT
TRBJ1-6 TRBV30 14 many . CAWRSGRMGAPLHF TGTGCCTGGAGGTCGGGACGGATGGGAGCGCCCCTCCACTTT
TRBJ1-5 TRBV6-1 15 few TRBD1 CASKQGFYSNQPQHF TGTGCCAGCAAACAGGGGTTCTATAGCAATCAGCCCCAGCATTTT
TRBJ2-5 TRBV4-3 14 . . CASSQEGFQETQYF TGCGCCAGCAGCCAGGAAGGTTTTCAAGAGACCCAGTACTTC
TRBJ1-1 TRBV20-1 12 few . CSAKEKNTEAFF TGCAGTGCCAAAGAGAAGAACACTGAAGCTTTCTTT
TRBJ2-7 TRBV23-1 17 . TRBD1 CASSHDSWDRSFYEQYF TGCGCCAGCAGTCACGACTCGTGGGACAGGAGCTTTTACGAGCAGTACTTC
TRBJ1-3 TRBV3-1 18 many . CASSQYPKGPRSGNTIYF TGTGCCAGCAGCCAGTACCCAAAAGGACCGCGCTCTGGAAACACCATATATTTT
TRBJ1-2 TRBV19 17 few TRBD1 CASGIRTGGVGDYGYTF TGTGCCAGTGGGATAAGGACAGGGGGCGTCGGAGACTATGGCTACACCTTC
TRBJ2-4 TRBV11-2 19 few . CASSFRSLWRGPVSDIQYF TGTGCCAGCAGCTTTCGGTCCCTTTGGCGGGGCCCTGTTTCGGACATTCAGTACTTC
TRBJ2-1 TRBV3-1 12 few . CASSQGRGEQFF TGTGCCAGCAGCCAAGGACGGGGAGAGCAGTTCTTC
TRBJ1-6 TRBV6-1 15 many . CASSTGSIYNSPLHF TGTGCCAGCAGTACCGGATCGATATATAATTCACCCCTCCACTTT
TRBJ2-3 TRBV6-1 14 few TRBD2 CASREAGGIDTQYF TGTGCCAGCCGAGAAGCGGGGGGGATAGATACGCAGTATTTT
TRBJ2-1 TRBV20-1 16 many TRBD2 CSAREVAGDSYNEQFF TGCAGTGCTAGAGAAGTAGCGGGAGACTCCTACAATGAGCAGTTCTTC
TRBJ1-5 TRBV10-3 16 . . CAISDVGARGNQPQHF TGTGCCATCAGTGACGTAGGGGCCCGGGGCAATCAGCCCCAGCATTTT
TRBJ1-4 TRBV12-3/TRBV12-4 16 . . CASSSFTTVANEKLFF TGTGCCAGCAGTTCCTTCACGACAGTGGCTAATGAAAAACTGTTTTTT
TRBJ1-2 TRBV2 14 many . CASRTFGAGHGYTF TGTGCCAGCAGGACCTTCGGGGCGGGGCATGGCTACACCTTC